One sample yielded the 18 T cell receptor beta chains listed below, sequenced in a study of blood T cell repertoires in COVID-19. Clones were sequenced by immunoSEQ multiplex PCR, and TCRdb holds only the in-frame ones, with some missing. The data show 19,000 or so clones, 82% seen once. Sequences were obtained from peripheral blood. These receptors all come from a human donor in a cohort sampled during active COVID-19.

J is TRBJ2-3 and V is TRBV28, with D possibly TRBD2 on 6 matching bases. The length of the CDR3 is 15 residues. Trimming cost V 5 bases and J 0 bases, with 12 bases left between them. Looked up from germline, CDR1 is MDHEN and CDR2 is SYDVKM. The CDR3 region has the DNA TGTGCCAGCAGTGGGCTGGCGGGGAGCACAGATACGCAGTATTTT. It codes for CASSGLAGSTDTQYF.

The CDR3 bases are TGTGCCAGCAGCTTAATGGGGGACACCACTGAAGCTTTCTTT. Translating it yields CASSLMGDTTEAFF. The chain carries TRBV7-3 and TRBJ1-1, with D tentatively TRBD1 (6 bases). V lost 1 base, J lost 4 bases, and 10 bases lay in between. CDR3 length: 14 residues. Germline lookup yields CDR1 SGHTA and CDR2 FQGTGA.

The V call is TRBV3-1 (or the pseudogene TRBV3-2), the J call TRBJ2-3, with a possible D match to TRBD2 (6 bases). This CDR3 has 15 amino acids. Trimming removed 4 bases from V and 2 bases from J, with 13 bases in between. Germline V gives CDR1 LGHDT, CDR2 YNNKEL (reference sequence). The CDR3 DNA sequence: TGTGCCAGCAGCCGTTTACGGAGGGCCACAGATACGCAGTATTTT. Protein product: CASSRLRRATDTQYF.

The gene calls are TRBV19 and TRBJ2-1; maybe TRBD2 (5 bases). The germline V and J ends were trimmed by 10 bases and 4 bases, with 17 bases remaining between them. The germline gives CDR1 LNHDA, CDR2 SQIVND (reference sequence). This CDR3 is built from 14 residues. The CDR3 reads CATAPSGDYNEQFF. Here the CDR3 DNA reads TGTGCCACCGCCCCCTCCGGGGATTACAATGAGCAGTTCTTC.

The rearrangement uses TRBV6-2 or TRBV6-3 and TRBJ2-2; 7 bases align to TRBD1. V was pared by 5 bases and J by 13 bases, with 7 bases of the junction left unmatched. Germline values: CDR1 MNHEY, CDR2 SVGEGT. This CDR3 spans 12 amino acids. Here the CDR3 DNA reads TGTGCCAGCAGTCCGGGACAGACCGGGCTGTTTTTT. It specifies CASSPGQTGLFF.

V and J are TRBV14 and TRBJ1-5; weak D call: TRBD1 (6 bases). In germline, CDR1 is SGHDN, CDR2 FVKESK. The CDR3 totals 13 residues. V shed 0 bases and J shed 9 bases, with 9 bases lying between them. The CDR3 is CASSQDRGGPQHF. The CDR3 nucleotides read TGTGCCAGCAGCCAAGATAGAGGGGGGCCCCAGCATTTT.

J is TRBJ2-7 and V is TRBV15; 8 positions match TRBD2. CDR1 and CDR2 (germline): LNHNV, YYDKDF (reference sequence). The V gene end was trimmed by 4 bases and the J gene end by 7 bases; junction bases not matched to a gene: 9. The CDR3 is 14 residues long. As DNA, the CDR3 is TGTGCCACCAGCATCGGGCGGGAGGCAGATGAGCAGTACTTC. The encoded protein is CATSIGREADEQYF.

The J gene is TRBJ2-1, the V gene TRBV11-3; 12 bases match TRBD2. The junction had 10 bases not matched to a gene; V was cut back by 1 base and J by 9 bases. The germline V gene has CDR1 SGHNT and CDR2 YENEEA. This CDR3 contains 17 residues. Written as DNA, the CDR3 is TGTGCCAGCAGCTTAGGTGGGACTAGCGGGTCTAGGAGTGAGCAGTTCTTC. It specifies CASSLGGTSGSRSEQFF.

The chain links TRBV6-6 to TRBJ2-7; 8 nucleotides line up with TRBD1. The length of the CDR3 is 14 residues. Germline V gives CDR1 MNHNY, CDR2 SVGAGI (reference sequence). The V gene end was trimmed by 6 bases and the J gene end by 3 bases; junction bases not matched to a gene: 7. The CDR3 loop reads CASSRTGSFYEQYF. CDR3 DNA: TGTGCCAGCAGCCGGACAGGGAGCTTCTACGAGCAGTACTTC.

CDR3 nucleotides: TGTGCCAGCAGCCTTGGGCCTAGCGGGGACAATGAGCAGTTCTTC. Encoded protein: CASSLGPSGDNEQFF. The V and J genes are TRBV7-3 and TRBJ2-1; 9 nucleotides line up with TRBD2. Losses at the gene ends were 5 bases for V and 5 bases for J; bases not matched to a gene: 7. CDR3 length equals 15 residues. Germline assignment: CDR1 SGHTA and CDR2 FQGTGA.

In this sample, this clone turned up a few times. This chain joins TRBV10-2 and TRBJ2-5, with D tentatively TRBD2 (7 bases). The CDR3 has 13 amino acids. Germline-derived CDR1 and CDR2 are WSHSY and SAAADI. The V end lost 6 bases, the J end lost 5 bases, and 13 bases lay between the germline ends. The CDR3 region has the DNA TGCGCCAGCAGCGGGGGGCTGCGGGAGACCCAGTACTTC. This translates into CASSGGLRETQYF.

The chain carries TRBV3-1 (or the pseudogene TRBV3-2) and TRBJ2-7; the D is unclear. Trimming took off 4 bases at V and 2 bases at J, with 12 bases between the two ends. Germline V gives CDR1 LGHDT, CDR2 YNNKEL (reference sequence). CDR3 length equals 14 residues. CDR3 DNA: TGTGCCAGCAGCCCGGTGCAGGAAGCCTACGAGCAGTACTTC. As protein: CASSPVQEAYEQYF.

In its sample, this clone was seen once. This chain connects TRBV28 to TRBJ2-1; possibly TRBD2 for D (6 bases). Between the trimmed V and J ends, which lost 3 bases and 2 bases, there was a span of 14 bases. The CDR3 loop spans 16 amino acids. The germline gives CDR1 MDHEN, CDR2 SYDVKM. CDR3 sequence reads: CASSFNAGPPYNEQFF. In DNA form, the CDR3 reads TGTGCCAGCAGTTTCAATGCGGGGCCCCCCTACAATGAGCAGTTCTTC.

This clone was counted between two and nine times. The gene calls are TRBV5-1 and TRBJ2-3; TRBD2 agrees at 12 bases. Trimming cost V 4 bases and J 3 bases; bases outside gene matches: 6. The length of the CDR3 is 16 residues. Germline V lookup: CDR1 SGHRS, CDR2 YFSETQ. The CDR3 loop reads CASSPLAGGGTDTQYF. DNA of the CDR3: TGCGCCAGCAGCCCGCTAGCGGGAGGGGGGACAGATACGCAGTATTTT.

The chain carries TRBV18 and TRBJ1-1, with D tentatively TRBD1 (6 bases). The CDR3 is 13 amino acids. The germline gives CDR1 KGHSH, CDR2 LQKENI. V was cut by 3 bases and J by 2 bases, with 7 bases left in between. This CDR3 reads CASSPRGNTEAFF. CDR3 DNA: TGTGCCAGCTCACCCAGGGGCAACACTGAAGCTTTCTTT.

The chain joins TRBV6-5 to TRBJ2-7; 8 nucleotides align to TRBD1. J was trimmed by 0 bases and V by 2 bases; bases with no gene match: 3. Germline CDR1 reads MNHEY; CDR2 reads SVGAGI. The CDR3 runs 15 residues. CDR3: CASSYRDRNSYEQYF. CDR3 nucleotides: TGTGCCAGCAGTTACCGGGACAGGAACTCCTACGAGCAGTACTTC.

The V gene is TRBV16, the J gene TRBJ1-1; 11 bases match TRBD1. Germline loops: CDR1 KGHSY, CDR2 FQNENV. J lost 4 bases, V lost 5 bases, and 6 bases had no gene match. The CDR3 is 15 residues long. CDR3 DNA: TGTGCCAGCAGCGTGGGACAGGGGGGGACCACTGAAGCTTTCTTT. This encodes CASSVGQGGTTEAFF.

This chain uses TRBV6-1 with TRBJ2-1; 9 positions match TRBD1. CDR1 and CDR2 (germline): MNHNS, SASEGT. The CDR3 contains 16 residues. J lost 8 bases, V lost 4 bases, and 12 bases had no gene match. The CDR3, as DNA: TGTGCCAGCAGTGTGAGGACAGGGGATGGCGGGGATGAGCAGTTCTTC. Its protein product is CASSVRTGDGGDEQFF.